This T cell receptor (beta chain) was sequenced for a study of response to subunit inactivated influenza vaccine. Study-level findings and limits: The authors put forward the suggestion that each seasonal influenza vaccination may bring in only a limited number of new T cells.

The CDR3 consists of 14 residues. Germline V lookup: CDR1 LGHDT, CDR2 YNNKEL (reference sequence). V gave up 4 bases and J gave up 4 bases, with 13 bases separating them. TCRdb used MiXCR to reprocess the RT-PCR reads, holding one entry per CDR3 protein. The sample holds about 500,000 distinct CDR3 sequences, approximately 12% seen once. This clonotype was recorded a few times. Its target is not known. This chain joins TRBV3-1 and TRBJ2-5, with D possibly being TRBD1 or TRBD2 (6 bases each). Here the sequenced sample was PBMCs from blood, taken 45 days after vaccination. This clonotype was sampled from a man between 50 and 59 years old who received an inactivated influenza vaccine. The CDR3 DNA sequence: TGTGCCAGCAGCCCAAGGACAGCGGGAGAGACCCAGTACTTC. As protein: CASSPRTAGETQYF.